The rows below give T cell receptor beta chains drawn from one sample of a study of T cells in tumors after PD-1 blockade. Only in-frame clones appear in the TCRdb table, and some are missing; sequencing was by immunoSEQ multiplex PCR. This sample yields tens of thousands of clones, of which more than 75% are seen a single time; 15% to 20% belongs to the top ten. Sequenced material: PBMCs, taken before anti-PD-1 treatment. Receptors originate from a human donor with basal cell carcinoma. Each CDR3 is given with its conserved first and last residue.

TRBV6-1 11 CASSEQGEQYF
TRBV2 15 CASSEQGRTNEKLFF
TRBV28 16 CASSLWTAASTDTQYF
TRBV30 11 CAWNWGGGYTF
TRBV7-9 15 CASSLTTGEGNTIYF
TRBV10-3 15 CAISPDGTVKVQQYF
TRBV5-1 16 CASSTDGGYSTDTQYF
TRBV6-1 16 CASSGRDRGSNQPQHF
TRBV6-5 14 CASRNRGSYNEQFF
TRBV28 14 CASSRFDRGNTIYF
TRBV15 21 CATSLQDQVAGLPFNSNEQFF
TRBV5-1 13 CASSALLNTEAFF
TRBV6-5 13 CASSQSRADTQYF
TRBV7-6 14 CASSVGTSGYEQYF
TRBV9 13 CASRSMAVDEQFF
TRBV5-4 16 CARRPGGVGLTGELFF
TRBV5-1 15 CASSIPAGDTDTQYF